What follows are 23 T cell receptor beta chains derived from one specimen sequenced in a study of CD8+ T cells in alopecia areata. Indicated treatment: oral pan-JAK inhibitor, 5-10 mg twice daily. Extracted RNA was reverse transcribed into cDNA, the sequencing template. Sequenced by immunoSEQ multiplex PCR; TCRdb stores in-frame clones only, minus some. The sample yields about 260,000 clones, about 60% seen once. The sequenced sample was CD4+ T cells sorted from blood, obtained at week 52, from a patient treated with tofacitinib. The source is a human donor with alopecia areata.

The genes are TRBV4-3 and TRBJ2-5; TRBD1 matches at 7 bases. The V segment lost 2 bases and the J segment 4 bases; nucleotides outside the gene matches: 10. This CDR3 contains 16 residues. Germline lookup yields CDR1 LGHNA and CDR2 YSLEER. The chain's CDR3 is CASSQTGAATGETQYF. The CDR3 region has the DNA TGCGCCAGCAGCCAAACAGGGGCCGCCACGGGAGAGACCCAGTACTTC.

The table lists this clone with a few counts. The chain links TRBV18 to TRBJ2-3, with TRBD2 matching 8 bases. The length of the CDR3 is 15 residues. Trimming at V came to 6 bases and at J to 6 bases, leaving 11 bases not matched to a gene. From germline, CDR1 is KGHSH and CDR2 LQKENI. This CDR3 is CASSRGLGLLDTQYF. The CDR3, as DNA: TGTGCCAGCTCCCGGGGACTAGGCCTCCTGGATACGCAGTATTTT.

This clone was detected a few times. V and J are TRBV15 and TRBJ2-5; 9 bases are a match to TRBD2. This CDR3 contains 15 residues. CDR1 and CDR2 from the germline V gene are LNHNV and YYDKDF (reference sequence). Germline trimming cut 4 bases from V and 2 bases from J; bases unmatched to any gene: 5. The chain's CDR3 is CATSKSGGSQETQYF. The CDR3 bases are TGTGCCACCAGCAAAAGCGGGGGGAGTCAAGAGACCCAGTACTTC.

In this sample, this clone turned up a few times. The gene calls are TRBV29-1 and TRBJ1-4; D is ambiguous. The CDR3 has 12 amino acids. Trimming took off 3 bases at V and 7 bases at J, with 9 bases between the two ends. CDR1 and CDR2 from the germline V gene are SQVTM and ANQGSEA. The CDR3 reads CSVEGGSEKLFF. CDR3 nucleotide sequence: TGCAGCGTTGAGGGAGGTTCTGAAAAACTGTTTTTT.

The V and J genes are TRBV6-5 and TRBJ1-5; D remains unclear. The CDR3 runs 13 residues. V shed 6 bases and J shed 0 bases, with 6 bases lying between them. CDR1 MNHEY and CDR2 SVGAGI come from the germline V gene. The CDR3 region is CASSLNSNQPQHF. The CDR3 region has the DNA TGTGCCAGCAGCCTCAATAGCAATCAGCCCCAGCATTTT.

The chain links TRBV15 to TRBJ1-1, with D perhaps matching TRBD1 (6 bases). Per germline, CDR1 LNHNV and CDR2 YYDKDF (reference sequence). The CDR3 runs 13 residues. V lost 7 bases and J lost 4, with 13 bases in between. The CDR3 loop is CATNPTGSTEAFF. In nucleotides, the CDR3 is TGTGCCACCAACCCCACAGGGTCCACTGAAGCTTTCTTT.

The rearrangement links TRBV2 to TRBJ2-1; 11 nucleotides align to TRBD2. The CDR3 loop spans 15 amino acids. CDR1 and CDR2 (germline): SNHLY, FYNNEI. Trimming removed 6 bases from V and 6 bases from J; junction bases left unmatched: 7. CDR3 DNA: TGTGCCAGCAGACGAAGGACTAGCGGGTTCAATGAGCAGTTCTTC. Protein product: CASRRRTSGFNEQFF.

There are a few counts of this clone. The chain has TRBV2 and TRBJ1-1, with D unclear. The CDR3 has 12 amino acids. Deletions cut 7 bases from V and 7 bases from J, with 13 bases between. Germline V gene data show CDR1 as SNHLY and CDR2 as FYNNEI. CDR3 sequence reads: CASKGDNLEAFF. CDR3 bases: TGTGCCAGCAAGGGTGACAACCTTGAAGCTTTCTTT.

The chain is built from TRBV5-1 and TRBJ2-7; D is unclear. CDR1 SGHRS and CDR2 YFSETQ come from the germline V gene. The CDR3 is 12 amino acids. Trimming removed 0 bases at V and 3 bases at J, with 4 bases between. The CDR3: CASSLDDYEQYF. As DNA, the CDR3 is TGCGCCAGCAGCTTGGACGACTACGAGCAGTACTTC.

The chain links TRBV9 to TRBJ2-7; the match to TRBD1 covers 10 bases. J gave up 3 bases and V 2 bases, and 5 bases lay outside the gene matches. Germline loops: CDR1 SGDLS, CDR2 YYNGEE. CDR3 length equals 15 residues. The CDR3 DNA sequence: TGTGCCAGCAGCGTTGGGGGACAGGGGTTCTACGAGCAGTACTTC. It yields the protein CASSVGGQGFYEQYF.

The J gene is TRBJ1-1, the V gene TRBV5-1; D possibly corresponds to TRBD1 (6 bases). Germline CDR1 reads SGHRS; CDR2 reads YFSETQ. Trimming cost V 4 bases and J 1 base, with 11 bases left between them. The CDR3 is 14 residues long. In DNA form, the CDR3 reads TGCGCCAGCAGCGGGGGGCTTTGGAACACTGAAGCTTTCTTT. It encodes CASSGGLWNTEAFF.

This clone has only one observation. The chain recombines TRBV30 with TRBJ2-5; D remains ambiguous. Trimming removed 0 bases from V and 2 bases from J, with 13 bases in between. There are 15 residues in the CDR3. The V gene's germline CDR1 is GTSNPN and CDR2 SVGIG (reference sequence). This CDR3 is CAWSVLRQTQETQYF. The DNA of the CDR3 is TGTGCCTGGAGTGTACTGAGGCAGACGCAAGAGACCCAGTACTTC.

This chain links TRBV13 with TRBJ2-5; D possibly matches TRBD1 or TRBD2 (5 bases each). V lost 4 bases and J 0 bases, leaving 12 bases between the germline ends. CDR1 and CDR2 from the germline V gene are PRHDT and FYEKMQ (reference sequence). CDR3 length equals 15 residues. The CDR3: CASSSPGAYQETQYF. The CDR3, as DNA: TGTGCCAGCAGCTCGCCCGGGGCCTACCAAGAGACCCAGTACTTC.

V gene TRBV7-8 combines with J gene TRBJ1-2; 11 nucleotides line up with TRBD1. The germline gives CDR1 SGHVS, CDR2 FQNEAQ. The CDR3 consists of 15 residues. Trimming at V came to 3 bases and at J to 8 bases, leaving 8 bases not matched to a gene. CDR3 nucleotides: TGTGCCAGCAGCTTCAGCGGACAGGGGGCGCAGGGCTACACCTTC. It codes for CASSFSGQGAQGYTF. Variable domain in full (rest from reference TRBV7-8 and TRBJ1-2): GAGVSQSPRYKVAKRGQDVALRCDPISGHVSLFWYQQALGQGPEFLTYFQNEAQLDKSGLPSDRFFAERPEGSVSTLKIQRTQQEDSAVYLCASSFSGQGAQGYTFGSGTRLTVV.

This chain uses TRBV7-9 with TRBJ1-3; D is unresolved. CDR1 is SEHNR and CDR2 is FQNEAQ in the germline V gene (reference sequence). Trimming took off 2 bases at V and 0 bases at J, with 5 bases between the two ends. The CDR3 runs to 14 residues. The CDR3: CASSLQNSGNTIYF. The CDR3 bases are TGTGCCAGCAGCTTACAAAACTCTGGAAACACCATATATTTT.

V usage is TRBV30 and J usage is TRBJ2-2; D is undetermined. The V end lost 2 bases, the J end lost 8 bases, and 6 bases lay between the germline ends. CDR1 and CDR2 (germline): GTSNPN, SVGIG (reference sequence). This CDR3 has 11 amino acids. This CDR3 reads CAWSSGGELFF. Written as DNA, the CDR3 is TGTGCCTGGAGTTCCGGGGGGGAGCTGTTTTTT.

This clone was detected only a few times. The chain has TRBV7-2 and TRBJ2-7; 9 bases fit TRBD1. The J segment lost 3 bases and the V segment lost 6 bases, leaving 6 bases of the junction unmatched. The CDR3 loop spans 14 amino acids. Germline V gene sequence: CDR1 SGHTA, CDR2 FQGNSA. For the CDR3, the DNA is TGTGCCAGCAGGTCGACAGGGGGTTACTACGAGCAGTACTTC. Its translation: CASRSTGGYYEQYF.

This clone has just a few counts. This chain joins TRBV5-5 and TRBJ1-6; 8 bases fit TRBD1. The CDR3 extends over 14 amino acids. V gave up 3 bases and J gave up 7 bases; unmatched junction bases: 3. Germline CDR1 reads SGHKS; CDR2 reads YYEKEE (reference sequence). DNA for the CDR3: TGTGCCAGCAGCTACTGGGACAGGAATTCACCCCTCCACTTT. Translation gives CASSYWDRNSPLHF.

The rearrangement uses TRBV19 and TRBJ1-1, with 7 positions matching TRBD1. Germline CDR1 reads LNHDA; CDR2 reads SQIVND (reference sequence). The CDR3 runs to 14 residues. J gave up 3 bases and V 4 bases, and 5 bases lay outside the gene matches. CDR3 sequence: CASSKTQGYTEAFF. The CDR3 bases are TGTGCCAGTAGTAAAACACAGGGGTACACTGAAGCTTTCTTT.

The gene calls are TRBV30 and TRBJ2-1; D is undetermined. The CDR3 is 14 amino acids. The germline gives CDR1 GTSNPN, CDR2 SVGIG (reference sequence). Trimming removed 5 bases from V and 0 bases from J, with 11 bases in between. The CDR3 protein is CAWGDRSSYNEQFF. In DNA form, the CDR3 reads TGTGCCTGGGGAGACCGGAGCTCCTACAATGAGCAGTTCTTC.

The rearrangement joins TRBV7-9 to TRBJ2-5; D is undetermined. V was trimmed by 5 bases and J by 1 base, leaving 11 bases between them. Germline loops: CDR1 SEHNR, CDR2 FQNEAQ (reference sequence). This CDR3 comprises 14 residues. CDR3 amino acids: CASSPSGGQETQYF. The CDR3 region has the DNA TGTGCCAGCAGCCCGAGTGGCGGCCAAGAGACCCAGTACTTC. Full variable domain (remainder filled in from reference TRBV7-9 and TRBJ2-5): DTGVSQNPRHKITKRGQNVTFRCDPISEHNRLYWYRQTLGQGPEFLTYFQNEAQLEKSRLLSDRFSAERPKGSFSTLEIQRTEQGDSAMYLCASSPSGGQETQYFGPGTRLLVL.

The CDR3 coding sequence is TGTGCCATCAGTCAGGATGCCTCCTACAATGAGCAGTTCTTC. It specifies CAISQDASYNEQFF. The rearrangement uses TRBV10-3 and TRBJ2-1, with D uncertain. The CDR3 extends over 14 amino acids. The V end was cut by 5 bases, the J end by 0 bases, with 8 bases between. The germline V gene encodes CDR1 ENHRY and CDR2 SYGVKD.

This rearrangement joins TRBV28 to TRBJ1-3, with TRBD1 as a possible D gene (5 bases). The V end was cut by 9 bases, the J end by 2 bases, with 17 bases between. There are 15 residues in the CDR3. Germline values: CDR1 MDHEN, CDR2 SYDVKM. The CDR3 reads CASASQGEAGNTIYF. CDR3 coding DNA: TGTGCCAGTGCTTCCCAGGGAGAGGCTGGAAACACCATATATTTT.